A single sample is the source of the 3 T cell receptor beta chains below, sequenced in a study of blood T cell repertoires in COVID-19 (TCRdb year 2020). Library construction relied on the immunoSEQ multiplex PCR assay. The source is immuneACCESS, and TCRdb retained only in-frame sequences with V and J called. Part of the clones is not carried over; for the studies checked, unresolved V genes explain less than half of this, and the remainder is unexplained. This sample gives over 50,000 clones in total; just over 85% of them show up just once. Of the sample, about 10% falls within the top ten clones. The sequenced sample was peripheral blood. These receptors were taken from a man aged 65 to 85 with active COVID-19.

This clone was recorded a few times. The genes are TRBV5-1 and TRBJ1-2, with TRBD1 identical over 8 bases. Germline loops: CDR1 SGHRS, CDR2 YFSETQ. Losses at the gene ends were 3 bases for V and 4 bases for J; bases not matched to a gene: 8. This CDR3 contains 15 residues. The DNA of the CDR3 is TGCGCCAGCAGCTCAGGGGGCTTTGGTCCCTATGGCTACACCTTC. Its translation: CASSSGGFGPYGYTF.

The genes are TRBV10-3 and TRBJ2-3; D possibly corresponds to TRBD2 (7 bases). Looked up from germline, CDR1 is ENHRY and CDR2 is SYGVKD. Deletions cut 3 bases from V and 1 base from J, with 14 bases between. The length of the CDR3 is 16 residues. The CDR3 spells CAISEGRGGGTDTQYF. Written as DNA, the CDR3 is TGTGCCATCAGTGAAGGAAGGGGGGGTGGCACAGATACGCAGTATTTT.

The chain couples TRBV7-8 to TRBJ1-1, with D uncertain. The germline V gene has CDR1 SGHVS and CDR2 FQNEAQ. V was shortened by 5 bases and J by 5 bases, with 15 bases between the two germline ends. This CDR3 is 14 amino acids long. The CDR3: CASSALGLRTEAFF. CDR3 in DNA: TGTGCCAGCAGCGCACTCGGTCTGCGGACTGAAGCTTTCTTT.